These T cell receptor beta chains were read from a single sample in a study of T-cell reconstitution after alpha-beta-depleted transplantation in children. One entry per CDR3 protein results from TCRdb running MiXCR on the PCR reads. The data hold hundreds of thousands of distinct CDR3 sequences, with 12% observed a single time. The specimen comprised PBMCs from the stem cell graft donor, sampled from the stem cell graft. These receptors all come from a human donor who donated a stem cell graft to a child with acute lymphoblastic leukemia. CDR3s include the opening cysteine and the closing phenylalanine or tryptophan. D genes are given only for firm matches. Each size is how often the clone was seen (once, few, many) or a class if it is expanded.

clone_size	v_call	j_call	d_call	cdr3_nt	cdr3_aa
many	TRBV7-9	TRBJ2-7	NA	TGTGCCAGCAGCTTAGGGCCTTCTCGCTACGAGCAGTACTTC	CASSLGPSRYEQYF
many	TRBV7-2	TRBJ1-2	NA	TGTGCCAGCAGCTTAATCGGCAGTAACTATGGCTACACCTTC	CASSLIGSNYGYTF
many	TRBV20-1	TRBJ2-7	TRBD1	TGCAGTGCTGACCGGGACAGTACCTACGAGCAGTACTTC	CSADRDSTYEQYF
many	TRBV29-1	TRBJ2-1	NA	TGCAGCGTTGAAGGGAAGTTCTCCTACAATGAGCAGTTCTTC	CSVEGKFSYNEQFF
many	TRBV7-2	TRBJ2-7	NA	TGTGCCAGCAGCTTAGCGGTTACCCCCTACGAGCAGTACTTC	CASSLAVTPYEQYF
many	TRBV28	TRBJ2-1	TRBD2	TGTGCCAGCAGTTTCCCCTTCGGACTAGCGGGGAATGAGCAGTTCTTC	CASSFPFGLAGNEQFF
many	TRBV20-1	TRBJ1-1	NA	TGCAGTGCTAGCGCACAGTTTGAAGCTTTCTTT	CSASAQFEAFF
many	TRBV29-1	TRBJ1-1	TRBD1	TGCAGCGTTCCCGACAGGGCCCCTGAAGCTTTCTTT	CSVPDRAPEAFF
many	TRBV6-2/TRBV6-3	TRBJ2-4	NA	TGTGCCAGCAGTAACTCAGGGGAGGAGTACTTC	CASSNSGEEYF
few	TRBV6-1	TRBJ1-3	NA	TGTGCCAGCAGTGACCCCGCGAGACAAGCCACCTCTGGAAACACCATATATTTT	CASSDPARQATSGNTIYF
many	TRBV6-2/TRBV6-3	TRBJ2-7	NA	TGTGCCAGCAGTTCCGGGACGGGCACTATCTACGAGCAGTACTTC	CASSSGTGTIYEQYF
many	TRBV27	TRBJ1-5	NA	TGTGCCACCTCCCCAGCAGGACGCCTTCGGGATCAGCCCCAGCATTTT	CATSPAGRLRDQPQHF
many	TRBV11-2	TRBJ2-3	TRBD1	TGTGCCAGCAGCCTTGTCGGGGACAGGGGACCAGATACGCAGTATTTT	CASSLVGDRGPDTQYF
many	TRBV27	TRBJ2-7	TRBD2	TGTGCCAGCAGTTCAGCAGCGGGGGGCTTGATGGTGGAGCAGTACTTC	CASSSAAGGLMVEQYF
many	TRBV28	TRBJ1-1	NA	TGTGCCAGCAGCCTTCGGGATCCCGGGGGTGAAGCTTTCTTT	CASSLRDPGGEAFF
many	TRBV20-1	TRBJ1-5	NA	TGCAGTGCCTATAACAGGGCTGGCAATCAGCCCCAGCATTTT	CSAYNRAGNQPQHF
many	TRBV29-1	TRBJ2-5	TRBD1	TGCAGCGCCCTGCAGGGGGCCGGAGAGACCCAGTACTTC	CSALQGAGETQYF